This TCR beta chain was observed in a study of T cells in Graves' hyperthyroidism and ophthalmopathy. Regions amplified from RNA transcripts were the TCR beta CDR3 regions. First-round RT-PCR with HTBI primers amplified the TCR CDR3 region. TCRdb reprocessed the multiplex PCR reads via MiXCR and lists one record per CDR3 protein. The table includes about 410,000 distinct CDR3 sequences, approximately 14% detected once. The CDR3 runs 15 residues. Germline V gene data show CDR1 as DFQATT and CDR2 as SNEGSKA (reference sequence). Only a few counts were recorded for this clonotype. The junction and the germline gene differ at one end; a read error may be behind it.

The source of this sequence is a woman aged 25 to 39 with Graves' ophthalmopathy. The sample was blood. The chain combines TRBV20-1 with TRBJ2-3, with D possibly being TRBD1 or TRBD2 (7 bases each). CDR3 residues: CSAGKRDSGTDAQYF. The CDR3, as DNA: TGCAGTGCGGGTAAGCGGGACAGTGGAACAGATGCGCAGTATTTT.